The clone carrying this TCR beta chain was seen repeatedly, ten times or more. The TCR beta library used iRepertoire HTBI primers with Arm-PCR amplification of CDR3. TCRdb used MiXCR to reprocess the multiplex PCR reads, holding one entry per CDR3 protein. Of about 500,000 distinct CDR3 sequences in the sample, around 12% were seen once. The data stem from a study of regulatory T cells in long-lasting Graves disease. Time point denoted: newly diagnosed GD, antithyroid drugs for less than 3 months. TCR sequences were obtained from RNA taken from PBMCs. The same sample was also studied in work on T cells in Graves' hyperthyroidism and ophthalmopathy. From that second work: Blood also held most thyroid clonotypes expanded beyond 0.001.

This sequence originates from a woman aged 25 to 45 with Graves disease. This sample comprised peripheral blood mononuclear cells (PBMCs), obtained at new diagnosis, from a patient treated with antithyroid drugs.

CDR3 in DNA: TGTGCCAGCAGGAGGACAGGGGGTTACGAGCAGTACTTC. Translation: CASRRTGGYEQYF. The chain carries TRBV6-1 and TRBJ2-7, with 10 bases aligning to TRBD1. The CDR3 covers 13 residues. CDR1 is MNHNS and CDR2 is SASEGT in the germline V gene. V shed 6 bases, J shed 4 bases, and the junction held 3 bases outside the gene matches.